The clone carrying this T cell receptor beta chain was seen a few times. TCRdb reanalysed the RT-PCR reads using MiXCR and keeps one entry per CDR3 protein. The table records about 680,000 distinct CDR3 sequences, over 12% of them present only once. Sequenced material: memory CD4+ T cells from blood. This TCR derives from a female donor in good health, serving as a healthy control.

The CDR3: CASSLVRFNTGELFF. CDR3 nucleotides: TGCGCCAGCAGCTTGGTTCGCTTCAACACCGGGGAGCTGTTTTTT. The rearrangement uses TRBV5-1 and TRBJ2-2; no reliable D call. CDR1 is SGHRS, CDR2 YFSETQ, per germline. V was cut by 0 bases and J by 2 bases, with 8 bases left in between. The CDR3 has 15 amino acids. Full variable domain (rest looked up from reference TRBV5-1 and TRBJ2-2): KAGVTQTPRYLIKTRGQQVTLSCSPISGHRSVSWYQQTPGQGLQFLFEYFSETQRNKGNFPGRFSGRQFSNSRSEMNVSTLELGDSALYLCASSLVRFNTGELFFGEGSRLTVL.